This entry lists 20 T cell receptor beta chains sequenced from one sample in a study of radiotherapy plus CTLA-4 blockade in lung cancer. TCRdb's copy holds only in-frame clones and misses some; the assay was immunoSEQ multiplex PCR. Counted here are some 1,500 clones, 75% to 90% occurring once; the ten biggest clones make up roughly a tenth. The source material was tumor tissue, sampled from a patient treated with radiotherapy plus ipilimumab. These receptors all come from a human donor with non-small cell lung cancer who had a complete response to radiotherapy plus ipilimumab.

J is TRBJ2-5 and V is TRBV2, with 8 positions matching TRBD2. Germline V gives CDR1 SNHLY, CDR2 FYNNEI. After removal of 7 bases from V and 5 bases from J, the junction contained 3 bases not matched to a gene. This CDR3 spans 12 amino acids. CDR3: CASKSGGETQYF. The CDR3 DNA reads as TGTGCCAGCAAGTCGGGGGGGGAGACCCAGTACTTC.

The gene calls are TRBV7-9 and TRBJ2-7; no definite D call. V was clipped by 8 bases and J by 0 bases, with 11 bases between them. The CDR3 has 13 amino acids. The germline gives CDR1 SEHNR, CDR2 FQNEAQ (reference sequence). The CDR3 protein is CASCSSSSYEQYF. CDR3 coding DNA: TGTGCCAGCTGTTCCAGTAGCTCCTACGAGCAGTACTTC. Drawing the rest from reference TRBV7-9 and TRBJ2-7, the complete variable domain is DTGVSQNPRHKITKRGQNVTFRCDPISEHNRLYWYRQTLGQGPEFLTYFQNEAQLEKSRLLSDRFSAERPKGSFSTLEIQRTEQGDSAMYLCASCSSSSYEQYFGPGTRLTVT.

The chain joins TRBV9 to TRBJ1-2; tentative D call: TRBD1 (6 bases). Trimming left V 0 bases short and J 4 bases short, with 10 bases between. The germline CDR1 and CDR2 sequences are SGDLS and YYNGEE. The length of the CDR3 is 14 residues. The CDR3 nucleotides read TGTGCCAGCAGCGTAGGGGGGGACACCTATGGCTACACCTTC. It specifies CASSVGGDTYGYTF.

The rearrangement uses TRBV19 and TRBJ1-1; TRBD1 matches at 9 bases. The CDR3 runs to 15 residues. CDR1 is LNHDA and CDR2 is SQIVND in the germline V gene (reference sequence). Unmatched junction bases numbered 13, after V lost 6 bases and J lost 8 bases. Here the CDR3 reads CASSPIRDRDTEAFF. CDR3 in DNA: TGTGCCAGTAGCCCGATTCGGGACAGGGATACCGAAGCTTTCTTT.

The chain recombines TRBV29-1 with TRBJ2-1; no definite D call. Germline CDR1 and CDR2: SQVTM and ANQGSEA. The CDR3 contains 13 residues. Trimming stripped 1 base from V and 5 bases from J, with 9 bases between. CDR3 in amino acids: CSVEAWSNNEQFF. CDR3 nucleotides: TGCAGCGTTGAAGCGTGGTCGAACAATGAGCAGTTCTTC.

The genes are TRBV11-2 and TRBJ1-6; D gene ambiguous. The CDR3 length is 15 residues. CDR1 is SGHAT, CDR2 FQNNGV, per germline. Trimming left V 1 base short and J 6 bases short, with 10 bases between. CDR3 in DNA: TGTGCCAGCAGCTTAGTTGGGCCCGGTAATTCACCCCTCCACTTT. It encodes CASSLVGPGNSPLHF.

Turning to this clone: One end of the junction is discordant with germline, which a read error may explain. The chain couples TRBV30 to TRBJ1-1; D possibly corresponds to TRBD1 (6 bases). This CDR3 comprises 10 residues. CDR1 and CDR2 (germline): GTSNPN, SVGIG (reference sequence). CDR3 in amino acids: CAWSPPGGAF. CDR3 nucleotide sequence: TGTGCCTGGAGTCCTCCGGGGGGGGCGTTT.

The CDR3 coding sequence is TGTGCCAGCAGCGTAGGACGGTTGGTGGAGACCCAGTACTTC. Its protein product is CASSVGRLVETQYF. This chain joins TRBV5-8 and TRBJ2-5; no firm D call. Germline CDR1 and CDR2: SGHTS and YDEGEE. This CDR3 comprises 14 residues. Trimming left V 4 bases short and J 5 bases short, with 15 bases between.

The rearrangement joins TRBV28 to TRBJ1-4; no clear D. V lost 3 bases and J 5 bases, leaving 4 bases between the germline ends. Per germline, CDR1 MDHEN and CDR2 SYDVKM. The CDR3 has 12 residues. The CDR3 is CASSLKNEKLFF. In DNA form, the CDR3 reads TGTGCCAGCAGTTTGAAGAATGAAAAACTGTTTTTT.

J is TRBJ2-1 and V is TRBV18, with a weak D call TRBD2 (6 bases). The germline V gene has CDR1 KGHSH and CDR2 LQKENI. The CDR3 runs 14 residues. V was trimmed by 3 bases and J by 2 bases, leaving 8 bases between them. The CDR3 region has the DNA TGTGCCAGCTCACCGGGACTGCCCTACAATGAGCAGTTCTTC. It specifies CASSPGLPYNEQFF.

Turning to this clone: The sample holds other DNA sequences that translate to the same CDR3. The J gene is TRBJ2-3, the V gene TRBV19; D remains ambiguous. Germline CDR1 reads LNHDA; CDR2 reads SQIVND (reference sequence). This CDR3 region has 12 residues. The V gene lost 1 base and the J gene lost 1 base, with 0 bases spanning the gap. As DNA, the CDR3 is TGTGCCAGTAGTATAGGCACAGATACGCAGTATTTT. Protein sequence: CASSIGTDTQYF.

Of note for this clone: One junction end disagrees with the germline gene, perhaps due to a read error. V usage is TRBV7-7 and J usage is TRBJ2-1; 10 positions agree with TRBD2. CDR1 is SSHAT, CDR2 FNYEAQ, per germline (reference sequence). CDR3 size: 14 residues. CDR3 nucleotide sequence: TGTGCTAGCAGCCCCGGGACTAGCGACAATGAGCAGTTCTTC. Protein product: CASSPGTSDNEQFF.

The J gene is TRBJ1-1, the V gene TRBV11-3, with 7 bases aligning to TRBD1. There are 16 residues in the CDR3. V lost 1 base to trimming and J lost 7 bases; unmatched junction nucleotides: 12. Germline CDR1 SGHNT, CDR2 YENEEA. CDR3 amino acids: CASSLARPGGVSEAFF. CDR3 nucleotide sequence: TGTGCCAGCAGCTTAGCCCGGCCAGGGGGAGTCAGTGAAGCTTTCTTT.

This chain connects TRBV2 to TRBJ2-1; a possible D gene is TRBD2 (5 bases). Trimming cost V 2 bases and J 12 bases, with 14 bases left between them. This CDR3 contains 13 residues. Looked up from germline, CDR1 is SNHLY and CDR2 is FYNNEI. CDR3 residues: CASSEREGRSQFF. The CDR3 bases are TGTGCCAGCAGTGAAAGAGAGGGAAGGTCGCAGTTCTTC.

In its sample, this clone was seen a few times. The chain recombines TRBV27 with TRBJ2-3, with 7 positions matching TRBD2. The V gene's germline CDR1 is MNHEY and CDR2 SMNVEV (reference sequence). CDR3 length equals 16 residues. J lost 5 bases, V lost 2 bases, and 10 bases had no gene match. DNA of the CDR3: TGTGCCAGCAGTTTACTTAGCGGGCTCAAGGGAGATACGCAGTATTTT. As protein: CASSLLSGLKGDTQYF.

The genes are TRBV7-9 and TRBJ1-3; 8 positions agree with TRBD1. Germline V CDR1 and CDR2: SEHNR, FQNEAQ (reference sequence). The CDR3 covers 17 residues. With V trimmed by 1 base and J by 4 bases, 9 bases remained unmatched. CDR3 sequence reads: CASSLESGQGSGNTIYF. For the CDR3, the DNA is TGTGCCAGCAGCTTAGAGTCTGGACAGGGATCCGGAAACACCATATATTTT.

The chain employs TRBV5-1 and TRBJ2-7; 13 nucleotides match TRBD2. The CDR3 consists of 15 residues. The V gene end was trimmed by 0 bases and the J gene end by 5 bases; junction bases not matched to a gene: 2. CDR1 and CDR2 (germline): SGHRS, YFSETQ. The CDR3 here is CASSLGGLAGDEQYV. DNA of the CDR3: TGCGCCAGCAGCTTGGGAGGACTAGCGGGAGACGAGCAGTACGTC.

The CDR3 region has the DNA TGTGCCAGCACCCCGGGGCCCAGCTACACCTTC. Encoded protein: CASTPGPSYTF. The rearrangement joins TRBV6-1 to TRBJ1-2; TRBD1 might be the D (5 bases). Germline loops: CDR1 MNHNS, CDR2 SASEGT. Trimming removed 7 bases at V and 9 bases at J, with 12 bases between. The CDR3 is made up of 11 amino acids.

The chain recombines TRBV7-2 with TRBJ2-3, with D uncertain. The CDR3 sequence is 12 residues long. Per germline, CDR1 SGHTA and CDR2 FQGNSA. The germline V and J ends were trimmed by 6 bases and 1 base, with 5 bases remaining between them. For the CDR3, the DNA is TGTGCCAGCAGTGGTCGCACAGATACGCAGTATTTT. Translated, it gives CASSGRTDTQYF. Full variable domain (outside the CDR3, taken from reference TRBV7-2 and TRBJ2-3): GAGVSQSPSNKVTEKGKDVELRCDPISGHTALYWYRQSLGQGLEFLIYFQGNSAPDKSGLPSDRFSAERTGGSVSTLTIQRTQQEDSAVYLCASSGRTDTQYFGPGTRLTVL.

In this sample, this clone turned up once. The chain uses TRBV18 and TRBJ1-5, with 8 nucleotides matching TRBD1. The CDR3 runs 15 residues. Losses at the gene ends were 3 bases for V and 5 bases for J; bases not matched to a gene: 6. The germline V gene encodes CDR1 KGHSH and CDR2 LQKENI. DNA for the CDR3: TGTGCCAGCTCACCCAGGACAGGGAGCGATCAGCCCCAGCATTTT. Its translation: CASSPRTGSDQPQHF.